The 8 T cell receptor beta chains listed next were all sequenced from one sample in a study of CD8 T cells in ankylosing spondylitis. Antigens of these TCRs are unknown. Points from the study as a whole: Seemingly characteristic of ankylosing spondylitis blood was a TCR beta motif consisting of roughly 8 highly homologous variants.

TCRdb re-derived calls from the 5' RACE reads in MiXCR, one entry per CDR3 protein. Seen here are about 540,000 distinct CDR3 sequences, 9.5% to 15% observed once, and the top ten hold 6.8%. Material for sequencing was blood, either unsorted or a sorted T cell fraction (not recorded which). Every receptor here comes from a male donor with ankylosing spondylitis.

CDR3 amino acids: CASSGGQDNEQFF. For the CDR3, the DNA is TGTGCCAGCTCAGGGGGACAGGACAATGAGCAGTTCTTC. The chain is built from TRBV18 and TRBJ2-1; 8 bases agree with TRBD1. CDR1 is KGHSH and CDR2 is LQKENI in the germline V gene. The CDR3 has 13 residues. Trimming cost V 5 bases and J 5 bases; bases outside gene matches: 2.

The chain is built from TRBV6-5 and TRBJ2-2; possibly TRBD2 for D (6 bases). CDR1 and CDR2 from the germline V gene are MNHEY and SVGAGI. This CDR3 has 14 amino acids. Trimming cost V 4 bases and J 6 bases, with 12 bases left between them. CDR3 nucleotide sequence: TGTGCCAGCAGTTCACCGACTAGTCCCGGGGAGCTGTTTTTT. Translating gives CASSSPTSPGELFF.

This clonotype occurred a few times. The chain recombines TRBV6-1 with TRBJ2-5; 10 nucleotides match TRBD1. The CDR3 covers 15 residues. Trimming cost V 6 bases and J 5 bases; bases outside gene matches: 9. Per the germline V gene, CDR1 is MNHNS and CDR2 is SASEGT. The CDR3 sequence is CASRPGTGAMETQYF. The CDR3 nucleotides read TGTGCCAGCAGACCCGGGACAGGGGCGATGGAGACCCAGTACTTC.

The chain recombines TRBV9 with TRBJ2-7, with 10 bases identical to TRBD2. Germline assignment: CDR1 SGDLS and CDR2 YYNGEE. With 0 bases clipped from V and 3 bases from J, the junction kept 0 bases outside the gene matches. This CDR3 is built from 14 residues. CDR3 DNA sequence: TGTGCCAGCAGCGTAGGGACTAGCGGCTACGAGCAGTACTTC. The encoded protein is CASSVGTSGYEQYF.

This clonotype was seen only a few times. This sequence joins TRBV15 and TRBJ2-5, with TRBD1 identical over 7 bases. The germline gives CDR1 LNHNV, CDR2 YYDKDF (reference sequence). The V gene end was trimmed by 1 base and the J gene end by 5 bases; junction bases not matched to a gene: 10. This CDR3 comprises 16 residues. The CDR3 sequence is CATSRGQGALGETQYF. The CDR3 DNA is TGTGCCACCAGCAGAGGACAGGGAGCGCTGGGTGAGACCCAGTACTTC.

The gene calls are TRBV20-1 and TRBJ2-1, with 9 bases matching TRBD2. The CDR3 covers 11 residues. The germline V gene encodes CDR1 DFQATT and CDR2 SNEGSKA (reference sequence). V shed 1 base, J shed 12 bases, and the junction held 1 base outside the gene matches. The CDR3 sequence is CSARATSGQFF. DNA of the CDR3: TGCAGTGCTAGAGCGACTAGCGGGCAGTTCTTC.

This sequence joins TRBV5-1 and TRBJ2-3; D ambiguous. The germline gives CDR1 SGHRS, CDR2 YFSETQ. The CDR3 has 15 amino acids. With 4 bases removed from V and 4 bases from J, the gap between germline ends came to 16 bases. This CDR3 reads CASSIAARSADTQYF. The CDR3 DNA reads as TGCGCCAGCAGCATCGCCGCCCGGTCGGCAGATACGCAGTATTTT. The entire variable domain, with the rest obtained from reference TRBV5-1 and TRBJ2-3, is as follows: KAGVTQTPRYLIKTRGQQVTLSCSPISGHRSVSWYQQTPGQGLQFLFEYFSETQRNKGNFPGRFSGRQFSNSRSEMNVSTLELGDSALYLCASSIAARSADTQYFGPGTRLTVL.

This clonotype has a handful of counts. This chain joins TRBV5-1 and TRBJ1-1; TRBD1 matches at 7 bases. V lost 3 bases, J lost 1 base, and 6 bases stayed unmatched. This CDR3 has 15 amino acids. The germline V gene has CDR1 SGHRS and CDR2 YFSETQ. CDR3 DNA sequence: TGCGCCAGCAGCTCAACAGGGGCCGGGAACACTGAAGCTTTCTTT. Its protein is CASSSTGAGNTEAFF. Combining the CDR3 with reference TRBV5-1 and TRBJ1-1 gives the whole variable domain KAGVTQTPRYLIKTRGQQVTLSCSPISGHRSVSWYQQTPGQGLQFLFEYFSETQRNKGNFPGRFSGRQFSNSRSEMNVSTLELGDSALYLCASSSTGAGNTEAFFGQGTRLTVV.